This T cell receptor beta chain was obtained from a study of blood T cell repertoires in COVID-19. Sequenced by immunoSEQ multiplex PCR; TCRdb stores in-frame clones only, minus some. The sample has some 90,000 clones; 80% are singletons. This clone occurred a few times. Germline assignment: CDR1 WSHSY and CDR2 SAAADI. Trimming at V came to 10 bases and at J to 9 bases, leaving 8 bases not matched to a gene. The CDR3 length is 13 residues. Sequenced material: peripheral blood. The J gene is TRBJ1-6, the V gene TRBV10-2, with 8 positions matching TRBD1. The receptor's source is a woman between 70 and 85 years old with acute or convalescent COVID-19. The DNA for the CDR3 is TGCGCCACCAGGACAGGGTTAGGTTCACCCCTCCACTTT. Amino acids: CATRTGLGSPLHF.